Described below is a single T cell receptor (beta chain) sequence and its context. Its target is not known. This may arise from a read error, as a much more abundant clone is one base away. The protocol was immunoSEQ multiplex PCR, while the TCRdb copy is restricted to in-frame clones and leaves out a portion. The sample shows around 17,000 clones, 65% to 80% of them seen only once. This sample's time point: cycle 4 day 1 (C4D1), after 6 weeks of nivolumab. All the patients suffered relapse after autologous stem cell transplantation, and brentuximab vedotin exposure differed. By magnetic negative selection, CD4+ T cells were purified from thawed PBMCs. The record originates from a study of PD-1 blockade in classical Hodgkin lymphoma. The study's findings and limits: Newly diagnosed patients had baseline TCR diversity that was reportedly lower than that of healthy donors.

This CDR3 has 13 residues. Trimming shortened V by 4 bases and J by 8 bases, and 15 bases separated the two germline ends. CDR1 and CDR2 from the germline V gene are SGHNT and YYREEE (reference sequence). The starting material was CD4+ T cells from blood, obtained before the fourth cycle of nivolumab. The receptor was isolated from a human donor with classical Hodgkin lymphoma. V usage is TRBV5-4 and J usage is TRBJ1-2, with D perhaps matching TRBD1 (5 bases). The CDR3 DNA is TGTGCCAGCAGCCACCGGGGGAATGAGGGCTACACCTTC. It yields the protein CASSHRGNEGYTF.